This T cell receptor beta chain was recovered during a study of beta chain features in type 1 diabetes. The study, taken as a whole, reports: Sequencing the cDNA could make cells with high TCR expression show up more than they should. The VDJ junctions of type 1 diabetes patients carried fewer insertions and more deletions.

One heparinised blood draw, averaging roughly 0.12 L, came from each donor. CD45RO/CCR7/CD25/CD127/CD95/CD27 separated CD4+ naive, central memory, regulatory and stem cell-like memory cells by sorting. As every portion of the isolated RNA was reverse transcribed, the sequencing read expressed TCRB transcripts. Data came from immunoSEQ multiplex PCR; TCRdb stores just in-frame clones and leaves some out. The table shows 150,000 to 200,000 clones, with approximately 9% occurring only once. The V gene end was trimmed by 0 bases and the J gene end by 2 bases; junction bases not matched to a gene: 5. The germline gives CDR1 SGDLS, CDR2 YYNGEE. The CDR3 loop spans 16 amino acids. A note on this clone: Antigen unknown.

This TCR was recovered from a young woman in good health. V gene TRBV9 combines with J gene TRBJ2-3, with TRBD2 matching 8 bases. Sequences were obtained from central memory CD4+ T cells from blood. For the CDR3, the DNA is TGTGCCAGCAGCGTAGCTAGGACTAGCTCCACAGATACGCAGTATTTT. Amino acid sequence: CASSVARTSSTDTQYF.